This is a list of T cell receptor beta chains from one sample in a study of cytotoxic CD8 clonotypes in ibrutinib-treated CLL. Here immunoSEQ multiplex PCR was the method, and the copy in TCRdb shows in-frame clones only, minus some. The data show about 200,000 clones, over 60% seen once. This material consisted of PBMCs, taken after 24 months of ibrutinib treatment. The receptors were gathered from a human donor with chronic lymphocytic leukemia. Each CDR3 is given with its conserved first and last residue. D genes are given only for firm matches. The size field is filled for only some rows; it gives once, few, many or a size class.

>TRBJ2-1|.|.|TRBV4-2
TGTGCCAGCAGCCAAGAACCTAGCGCCTACAATGAGCAGTTCTTC
CASSQEPSAYNEQFF
>TRBJ1-2|TRBD1|once|TRBV25-1
TGTGCCAGCAGTGGAGGACAGGGGCCGCTGCTATATGGCTACACCTTC
CASSGGQGPLLYGYTF
>TRBJ1-1|.|.|TRBV7-9
TGTGCCAGCAGCTTAGTCGTGGGGCATATCACTGAAGCTTTCTTT
CASSLVVGHITEAFF
>TRBJ1-2|.|.|TRBV25-1
TGTGCCAGCAGTGAATCTTTGTCTACAGTTGGCTACACCTTC
CASSESLSTVGYTF
>TRBJ2-5|TRBD1|.|TRBV7-7
TGTGCCAGCAGCTCAGGACAGGGATTCCAAGAGACCCAGTACTTC
CASSSGQGFQETQYF
>TRBJ2-7|.|.|TRBV7-2
TGTGCCAGCAGCTTACCGGTCCTAGAGGAGCAGTACTTC
CASSLPVLEEQYF
>TRBJ1-2|TRBD1|once|TRBV15
TGTGCCACCAGCAGACTTACGGGACAGAACTATGGCTACACCTTC
CATSRLTGQNYGYTF
>TRBJ2-5|TRBD2|once|TRBV6-5
TGTGCCAGCAGTTATCTCCCGAGCGGGAAGACCCAGTACTTC
CASSYLPSGKTQYF
>TRBJ2-7|.|.|TRBV11-2
TGTCCTTCCTCTAACAACCCGTACTTC
CPSSNNPYF
>TRBJ1-1|.|.|TRBV5-1
TGCGCCAGCAGCTCCGGCAGGGTTCTTGAAGCTTTCTTT
CASSSGRVLEAFF
>TRBJ1-2|.|few|TRBV4-3
TGCGCCAGCAGCACGGGGGGCGCGCGCTATGGCTACACCTTC
CASSTGGARYGYTF
>TRBJ2-5|TRBD1|.|TRBV5-6
TGTGCCAGCAGAATAACACAGGGGGCCGGTGAGACCCAGTACTTC
CASRITQGAGETQYF
>TRBJ2-7|.|few|TRBV25-1
TGTGCCAGCAAACCGGAGGGGTTGTATGGCGAGCAGTACTTC
CASKPEGLYGEQYF
>TRBJ2-5|TRBD2|.|TRBV2
TGTGCAAGCATGAGCGGGAGGGCTCTGGAGACCCAGTACTTC
CASMSGRALETQYF
>TRBJ1-2|.|.|TRBV29-1
TGCAGCGTTGCCTCGATTGGGACATTGGGAGGCTACACCTTC
CSVASIGTLGGYTF
>TRBJ1-5|.|.|TRBV9
TGTGCCAGCAGCGGGGGAGGACACGGAGATCAGCCCCAGCATTTT
CASSGGGHGDQPQHF
>TRBJ2-7|.|.|TRBV7-2
TGTGCCAGCAGCTTAGAATTGTCAGGGGCAACGTACGAGCAGTACTTC
CASSLELSGATYEQYF
>TRBJ2-7|.|.|TRBV4-2
TGTGCCAGCAGCTCTCTGACTAGTTTTTACGGAGGCGAGCAGTACTTC
CASSSLTSFYGGEQYF
>TRBJ2-3|TRBD1|.|TRBV12-5
TGTGCTAGTGGTTTGGCATTGGACAGGGTAAGCACAGATACGCAGTATTTT
CASGLALDRVSTDTQYF
>TRBJ1-1|.|.|TRBV18
TGTGCCAGCTCACCTCAGGTGGGGGGGTGGTACACTGAAGCTTTCTTT
CASSPQVGGWYTEAFF
>TRBJ2-7|.|.|TRBV7-6
TGTGCCAGCAGCTTAGCCCGGGCAGGAGCCTCCTACGAGCAGTACTTC
CASSLARAGASYEQYF
>TRBJ2-1|TRBD2|.|TRBV28
TGTGCCAGCAGCGGACTAGCGGGAGAGGTTGAGCAGTTCTTC
CASSGLAGEVEQFF
>TRBJ2-7|TRBD1|.|TRBV5-8
TGTGCCAGCAGCTTGGCCAGACAGGGCCCCTCCTACGAGCAGTACTTC
CASSLARQGPSYEQYF
>TRBJ2-1|.|.|TRBV9
TGTGCCAGTAGCGTTGCCGCCGGGGTTAGCGGCAATGAGCAGTTCTTC
CASSVAAGVSGNEQFF
>TRBJ2-1|TRBD2|.|TRBV4-1
TGCGCCAGCAGCCACATAGCCGGGACTAGGGGTAATGAGCAGTTCTTC
CASSHIAGTRGNEQFF
>TRBJ1-1|.|.|TRBV4-3
TGCGCCAGCAGCCAAGATAGTACGGCTACCACTGAAGCTTTCTTT
CASSQDSTATTEAFF
>TRBJ1-2|.|.|TRBV5-4
TGTGCCAGCAGCTTGGAAGCCTTAAACTATGGCTACACCTTC
CASSLEALNYGYTF